This T cell receptor (beta chain) was observed in a study of cytomegalovirus exposure and HLA in healthy donors. The study, taken as a whole, reports: The productive fraction for most TCR beta V segments was about 90% or about 30% in an earlier analysis.

Germline lookup yields CDR1 MGHDK and CDR2 SYGVNS. The CDR3 runs 18 residues. V shed 3 bases, J shed 4 bases, and the junction held 9 bases outside the gene matches. The PCR made use of 60 Vbeta and 13 Jbeta primers. Method: immunoSEQ multiplex PCR; TCRdb's copy keeps in-frame clones and lacks some. The table lists about 160,000 clones, roughly 80% of them singletons. Of note for this clone: Its antigen is still unknown. This sample also contains other DNA sequences that code for the same CDR3.

The specimen sequenced was PBMCs. The chain employs TRBV25-1 and TRBJ2-1, with 13 bases matching TRBD2. The TCR was taken from a female donor in good health and CMV-seronegative. CDR3 amino acids: CASSDGTSGVLTYNEQFF. The CDR3 DNA reads TGTGCCAGCAGTGACGGGACTAGCGGGGTGCTTACTTACAATGAGCAGTTCTTC.